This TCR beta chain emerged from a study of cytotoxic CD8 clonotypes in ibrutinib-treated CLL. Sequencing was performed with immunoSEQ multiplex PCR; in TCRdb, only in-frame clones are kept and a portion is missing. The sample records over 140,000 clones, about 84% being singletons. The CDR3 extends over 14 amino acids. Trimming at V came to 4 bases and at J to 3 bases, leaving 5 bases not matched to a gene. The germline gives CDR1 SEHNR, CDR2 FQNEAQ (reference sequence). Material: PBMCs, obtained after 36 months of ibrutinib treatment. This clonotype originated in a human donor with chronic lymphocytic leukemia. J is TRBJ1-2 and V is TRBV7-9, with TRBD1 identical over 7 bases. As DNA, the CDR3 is TGTGCCAGCAGCTCGAGGGACAGATACTATGGCTACACCTTC. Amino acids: CASSSRDRYYGYTF. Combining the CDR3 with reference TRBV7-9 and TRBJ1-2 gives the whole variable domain DTGVSQNPRHKITKRGQNVTFRCDPISEHNRLYWYRQTLGQGPEFLTYFQNEAQLEKSRLLSDRFSAERPKGSFSTLEIQRTEQGDSAMYLCASSSRDRYYGYTFGSGTRLTVV.